This T cell receptor (beta chain) came from a study of blood T cell repertoires in COVID-19. Study summary: T cells, B-cell-depleted T cells, or PBMCs supplied cDNA or gDNA.

Method: immunoSEQ multiplex PCR; TCRdb's copy keeps in-frame clones and lacks some. The sample carries roughly 110,000 clones, 65% to 85% recorded once. The CDR3 is 12 residues long. V shed 1 base, J shed 11 bases, and the junction held 4 bases outside the gene matches. Germline V lookup: CDR1 MNHNS, CDR2 SASEGT. Sequencing input: peripheral blood. The TCR comes from a woman aged 70-85 years with acute or convalescent COVID-19. V and J are TRBV6-1 and TRBJ2-5, with 7 bases aligning to TRBD2. CDR3 nucleotides: TGTGCCAGCAGTGAAGTGGGAGGGACTCAGTACTTC. Translating gives CASSEVGGTQYF.